These 14 T cell receptor beta chains came from one sample sequenced in a study of T cell clonotyping in hematopoietic cell transplantation. TCRdb's copy holds only in-frame clones and misses some; the assay was immunoSEQ multiplex PCR. Of 11,000 to 15,000 clones listed, roughly 60% are singletons. The sample consisted of PBMCs. These receptor sequences come from a human donor who either received an allogeneic hematopoietic cell transplant for a myeloid malignancy or was a related donor (not recorded which). Some clones in this sample may be carry-over from other donors' samples.

The chain combines TRBV10-3 with TRBJ1-5; 8 bases fit TRBD1. This CDR3 spans 15 amino acids. CDR1 and CDR2 (germline): ENHRY, SYGVKD. V gave up 3 bases and J gave up 3 bases; unmatched junction bases: 4. The CDR3 DNA follows: TGTGCCATCAGTGACCAGGGGGCTTTCAATCAGCCCCAGCATTTT. This translates into CAISDQGAFNQPQHF.

The chain carries TRBV25-1 and TRBJ2-4; the match to TRBD1 covers 7 bases. V was clipped by 8 bases and J by 7 bases; unmatched bases: 8. CDR3 length equals 13 residues. Germline assignment: CDR1 MGHDK and CDR2 SYGVNS. The CDR3 DNA reads TGTGCCAGCTCCCGGACAGGCGTGAACATTCAGTACTTC. Translation gives CASSRTGVNIQYF.

This clone was found a few times. The chain couples TRBV7-9 to TRBJ2-4; 9 bases are a match to TRBD2. CDR1 and CDR2 (germline): SEHNR, FQNEAQ (reference sequence). This CDR3 contains 16 residues. V shed 4 bases and J 4 bases; nucleotides not matched to a gene: 8. Written as DNA, the CDR3 is TGTGCCAGCAGCTCGTGGGACAGCGGGGGGAAAAACATTCAGTACTTC. Amino acids: CASSSWDSGGKNIQYF.

In this sample, this clone turned up a few times. This chain uses TRBV4-2 with TRBJ1-1; D is unresolved. Germline values: CDR1 LGHNA, CDR2 YNFKEQ. Trimming pared 0 bases from V and 1 base from J, leaving 9 bases between. CDR3 length equals 15 residues. Written as DNA, the CDR3 is TGTGCCAGCAGCCAAGATGAGGCCGGGAACACTGAAGCTTTCTTT. Protein sequence: CASSQDEAGNTEAFF.

As DNA, the CDR3 is TGTGCCTGGACTGGGACTAGCGGACCCTCCGGGGAGCAGTACTTC. This gives the protein CAWTGTSGPSGEQYF. This chain joins TRBV30 and TRBJ2-7; 11 bases are shared with TRBD2. Germline assignment: CDR1 GTSNPN and CDR2 SVGIG (reference sequence). The V segment lost 4 bases and the J segment 7 bases; nucleotides outside the gene matches: 12. CDR3 length equals 15 residues.

The chain has TRBV25-1 and TRBJ2-1; D uncertain. The CDR3 has 15 amino acids. Between the trimmed V and J ends, which lost 6 bases and 7 bases, there was a span of 19 bases. Per the germline V gene, CDR1 is MGHDK and CDR2 is SYGVNS. In nucleotides, the CDR3 is TGTGCCAGCAGGGGCCCCGGACGGGCTGGGAATGAGCAGTTCTTC. Translating it yields CASRGPGRAGNEQFF. The whole variable domain, filled in from reference TRBV25-1 and TRBJ2-1, reads EADIYQTPRYLVIGTGKKITLECSQTMGHDKMYWYQQDPGMELHLIHYSYGVNSTEKGDLSSESTVSRIRTEHFPLTLESARPSHTSQYLCASRGPGRAGNEQFFGPGTRLTVL.

The V call is TRBV4-1, the J call TRBJ2-7, with 8 nucleotides matching TRBD1. V was clipped by 4 bases and J by 0 bases; unmatched bases: 5. Germline CDR1 reads MGHRA; CDR2 reads YSYEKL. This CDR3 spans 15 amino acids. The CDR3 nucleotides are TGCGCCAGCAGCCTGCGGACAGGGAGCTCCTACGAGCAGTACTTC. Amino acids: CASSLRTGSSYEQYF.

The chain combines TRBV4-1 with TRBJ1-5; D unclear. Trimming took 0 bases from V and 4 from J, leaving 13 bases between them. The CDR3 is 16 residues long. CDR1 is MGHRA, CDR2 YSYEKL, per germline. The CDR3 bases are TGCGCCAGCAGCCAAGACGGGAAGGGAAGGAATCAGCCCCAGCATTTT. It specifies CASSQDGKGRNQPQHF.

This chain uses TRBV2 with TRBJ1-2; perhaps TRBD1 as D (6 bases). V dropped 10 bases and J dropped 0 bases, with 12 bases sitting between them. CDR1 SNHLY and CDR2 FYNNEI come from the germline V gene. The CDR3 sequence is 13 residues long. The CDR3, as DNA: TGTGCCAAAGAACAGGGTACTAACTATGGCTACACCTTC. Translated, it gives CAKEQGTNYGYTF.

In this sample, this clone turned up a few times. The chain recombines TRBV4-1 with TRBJ2-3; 12 nucleotides align to TRBD2. The CDR3 has 17 amino acids. Per the germline V gene, CDR1 is MGHRA and CDR2 is YSYEKL. Trimming cost V 4 bases and J 0 bases; bases outside gene matches: 5. The CDR3 bases are TGCGCCAGCAGCCCCTACGGACTAGCGGGAAGCACAGATACGCAGTATTTT. Translated: CASSPYGLAGSTDTQYF.

CDR3 region: CASSLGGPGANVLTF. The CDR3 bases are TGTGCCAGCAGTTTAGGGGGACCAGGGGCCAACGTCCTGACTTTC. This chain connects TRBV27 to TRBJ2-6, with D perhaps matching TRBD1 or TRBD2 (5 bases each). Trimming took off 2 bases at V and 4 bases at J, with 9 bases between the two ends. This CDR3 is 15 amino acids long. Germline V gene lookup returns CDR1 MNHEY and CDR2 SMNVEV (reference sequence). The entire variable domain, with the rest obtained from reference TRBV27 and TRBJ2-6, is as follows: EAQVTQNPRYLITVTGKKLTVTCSQNMNHEYMSWYRQDPGLGLRQIYYSMNVEVTDKGDVPEGYKVSRKEKRNFPLILESPSPNQTSLYFCASSLGGPGANVLTFGAGSRLTVL.

The V and J genes are TRBV9 and TRBJ2-5, with TRBD2 as a possible D gene (5 bases). This CDR3 comprises 14 residues. V was pared by 3 bases and J by 3 bases, with 12 bases between. Germline V gene lookup returns CDR1 SGDLS and CDR2 YYNGEE. The CDR3 spells CASSAAGGEETQYF. The CDR3 DNA is TGTGCCAGCAGCGCCGCGGGTGGGGAAGAGACCCAGTACTTC.

This chain uses TRBV5-6 with TRBJ1-2; 7 nucleotides align to TRBD1. Germline V gives CDR1 SGHDT, CDR2 YYEEEE. This CDR3 is built from 15 residues. The trim removed 8 bases at V and 6 bases at J, leaving 16 bases unmatched. The CDR3 loop is CASYDREENQDGYTF. For the CDR3, the DNA is TGTGCCAGTTATGACAGGGAAGAGAATCAAGATGGCTACACCTTC.

This clone occurred a few times. V usage is TRBV10-1 and J usage is TRBJ2-7; TRBD2 is a possible D gene (6 bases). In germline, CDR1 is WNHNN, CDR2 SYGVQD (reference sequence). The V end was cut by 5 bases, the J end by 5 bases, with 19 bases between. The CDR3 is made up of 15 amino acids. CDR3 sequence: CASSPCVGGRHEQYF. The CDR3 nucleotides read TGCGCCAGCAGTCCCTGCGTCGGAGGGCGGCACGAGCAGTACTTC.